The 23 T cell receptor beta chains in this list originate from one sample, sequenced in a study of OX40 agonist ivuxolimab in advanced cancers. Receptor amplification or capture employed the immunoSEQ multiplex PCR assay. TCRdb obtained this table from immuneACCESS and retained in-frame rearrangements with V and J assigned. These tables miss some clones; where compared with another copy, unresolved V genes account for less than half of the shortfall, and the remainder is unexplained. Counted in this sample were some 94,000 clones; under 95% of them appeared once. Approximately 0.81% of the sample is in the top ten clones. The sample here was CD4+ or CD8+ T cells sorted from blood, taken in a trial of the OX40 agonist ivuxolimab. The receptors originated from an adult with an advanced solid tumor such as melanoma, head and neck, liver or kidney cancer.

The chain uses TRBV19 and TRBJ2-3; the match to TRBD2 covers 10 bases. This CDR3 contains 16 residues. J was trimmed by 3 bases and V by 3 bases; bases with no gene match: 6. Looked up from germline, CDR1 is LNHDA and CDR2 is SQIVND (reference sequence). The CDR3 DNA is TGTGCCAGTAGTATCCTAGCGGGAGATGGAACAGATACGCAGTATTTT. It specifies CASSILAGDGTDTQYF. Complete variable domain (other parts from reference TRBV19 and TRBJ2-3): DGGITQSPKYLFRKEGQNVTLSCEQNLNHDAMYWYRQDPGQGLRLIYYSQIVNDFQKGDIAEGYSVSREKKESFPLTVTSAQKNPTAFYLCASSILAGDGTDTQYFGPGTRLTVL.

This clone has more than one count but fewer than ten. This rearrangement joins TRBV4-2 to TRBJ2-1; D remains ambiguous. The CDR3 totals 16 residues. With 1 base removed from V and 6 bases from J, the gap between germline ends came to 16 bases. Germline V lookup: CDR1 LGHNA, CDR2 YNFKEQ. This CDR3 is CASSQAITDVRNEQFF. The CDR3 DNA sequence: TGTGCCAGCAGCCAAGCTATAACCGATGTCCGCAATGAGCAGTTCTTC.

This sequence joins TRBV28 and TRBJ1-5; D unclear. The CDR3 has 13 amino acids. Trimming stripped 5 bases from V and 9 bases from J, with 14 bases between. Germline lookup yields CDR1 MDHEN and CDR2 SYDVKM. CDR3 DNA sequence: TGTGCCAGCAGTCCCTCCTCGGGCGGGCCCCAGCATTTT. Translation gives CASSPSSGGPQHF.

The chain has TRBV6-1 and TRBJ2-5; D gene unclear. CDR3 length: 13 amino acids. Germline assignment: CDR1 MNHNS and CDR2 SASEGT. V was shortened by 3 bases and J by 2 bases, with 7 bases between the two germline ends. The CDR3 DNA follows: TGTGCCAGCAGTGAGATACAGCAAGAGACCCAGTACTTC. As protein: CASSEIQQETQYF.

This clone was counted once. The chain joins TRBV7-2 to TRBJ2-1; no definite D call. Germline assignment: CDR1 SGHTA and CDR2 FQGNSA. CDR3 size: 15 residues. The V end was cut by 7 bases, the J end by 12 bases, with 25 bases between. The CDR3 bases are TGTGCCAGCACCCCGTGGGGTAGCCCCTCTATGGGGCAGTTCTTC. This translates into CASTPWGSPSMGQFF.

The CDR3 nucleotides are TGTGCCAGTAGTGTGGGACAAACCAATGAGCAGTTCTTC. This codes for CASSVGQTNEQFF. The chain uses TRBV19 and TRBJ2-1, with D possibly TRBD1 on 6 matching bases. V was clipped by 5 bases and J by 6 bases, with 11 bases between them. The CDR3 contains 13 residues. Germline CDR1 LNHDA, CDR2 SQIVND (reference sequence).

This sequence joins TRBV4-1 and TRBJ2-1, with D possibly TRBD2 on 5 matching bases. CDR1 MGHRA and CDR2 YSYEKL come from the germline V gene. The CDR3 is 15 residues long. V was cut by 4 bases and J by 0 bases, with 10 bases left in between. The CDR3 DNA reads TGCGCCAGCAGCCGCGACGGAGGCTCCTACAATGAGCAGTTCTTC. Translation gives CASSRDGGSYNEQFF.

V is TRBV5-1 and J is TRBJ2-5; D uncertain. The CDR3 has 13 residues. The ends were cut back, 4 bases at V and 0 bases at J, with 7 bases in the middle. The germline V gene encodes CDR1 SGHRS and CDR2 YFSETQ. The CDR3 sequence: CASSANNQETQYF. The DNA for the CDR3 is TGCGCCAGCAGCGCTAACAACCAAGAGACCCAGTACTTC.

The CDR3 nucleotides are TGTGCCAGTAGTATATGGAGGGGGGACTCCGGCTACAATGAGCAGTTCTTC. This codes for CASSIWRGDSGYNEQFF. V is TRBV19 and J is TRBJ2-1, with D perhaps given as TRBD1 or TRBD2 (6 bases each). V was cut by 2 bases and J by 3 bases, with 17 bases left in between. Germline CDR1 is LNHDA and CDR2 is SQIVND (reference sequence). The CDR3 covers 17 residues.

J is TRBJ1-5 and V is TRBV2; no clear D gene. CDR3 length: 15 amino acids. V was clipped by 2 bases and J by 0 bases, with 8 bases between them. Germline CDR1 is SNHLY and CDR2 is FYNNEI. CDR3 residues: CASSEMRVSNQPQHF. The CDR3 DNA follows: TGTGCCAGCAGTGAAATGCGGGTTAGCAATCAGCCCCAGCATTTT.

The sample holds one count of this clone. The gene calls are TRBV7-3 and TRBJ1-3; unclear D gene. CDR3 length: 14 amino acids. Germline V lookup: CDR1 SGHTA, CDR2 FQGTGA. Deletions cut 5 bases from V and 0 bases from J, with 8 bases between. CDR3 protein: CASSPTPSGNTIYF. In DNA form, the CDR3 reads TGTGCCAGCAGCCCGACCCCCTCTGGAAACACCATATATTTT.

This rearrangement joins TRBV7-2 to TRBJ2-2, with 10 bases fitting TRBD1. CDR1 and CDR2 (germline): SGHTA, FQGNSA. The CDR3 is 16 residues long. The J segment lost 2 bases and the V segment lost 5 bases, leaving 5 bases of the junction unmatched. The CDR3 DNA sequence: TGTGCCAGCAGCCGAGACAGGGGGCCTAACACCGGGGAGCTGTTTTTT. It translates to CASSRDRGPNTGELFF.

This clone was seen only once. The V and J genes are TRBV5-3 and TRBJ2-3, with 13 bases fitting TRBD2. TRBV5-3 is annotated as an ORF whose role is uncertain. The CDR3 is made up of 18 amino acids. V gave up 4 bases and J gave up 3 bases; unmatched junction bases: 11. CDR3 DNA sequence: TGTGCCAGAAGCCCGAAAAGCCGGACTAGCGGGGGAACAGATACGCAGTATTTT. Translation: CARSPKSRTSGGTDTQYF.

The chain recombines TRBV4-1 with TRBJ1-1; D is uncertain. The V gene's germline CDR1 is MGHRA and CDR2 YSYEKL. V was clipped by 1 base and J by 5 bases, with 14 bases between them. This CDR3 has 15 amino acids. CDR3: CASSQGRLWITEAFF. The CDR3 DNA follows: TGCGCCAGCAGCCAAGGGCGATTATGGATAACTGAAGCTTTCTTT.

The V and J genes are TRBV19 and TRBJ2-1; D call uncertain. Trimming shortened V by 5 bases and J by 5 bases, and 10 bases separated the two germline ends. Germline V CDR1 and CDR2: LNHDA, SQIVND (reference sequence). This CDR3 has 13 amino acids. CDR3 sequence reads: CASSLGANNEQFF. Written as DNA, the CDR3 is TGTGCCAGTAGTCTGGGCGCCAACAATGAGCAGTTCTTC.

This chain links TRBV5-1 with TRBJ2-7; a possible D gene is TRBD1 (6 bases). The CDR3 consists of 14 residues. Germline V gene lookup returns CDR1 SGHRS and CDR2 YFSETQ. Trimming took 5 bases from V and 5 from J, leaving 17 bases between them. CDR3 sequence: CASRPELQGHEQYF. The CDR3 DNA follows: TGCGCCAGCAGACCCGAATTACAGGGCCACGAGCAGTACTTC. The full variable domain, in which reference TRBV5-1 and TRBJ2-7 provide the parts outside the CDR3, is KAGVTQTPRYLIKTRGQQVTLSCSPISGHRSVSWYQQTPGQGLQFLFEYFSETQRNKGNFPGRFSGRQFSNSRSEMNVSTLELGDSALYLCASRPELQGHEQYFGPGTRLTVT.

The CDR3 protein is CASSLMPGELFF. CDR3 bases: TGTGCCAGCAGCTTAATGCCCGGGGAGCTGTTTTTT. This chain connects TRBV11-3 to TRBJ2-2; unclear D gene. Germline CDR1 and CDR2: SGHNT and YENEEA. With 2 bases removed from V and 6 bases from J, the gap between germline ends came to 4 bases. This CDR3 spans 12 amino acids. Full variable domain (missing parts from reference TRBV11-3 and TRBJ2-2): EAGVVQSPRYKIIEKKQPVAFWCNPISGHNTLYWYLQNLGQGPELLIRYENEEAVDDSQLPKDRFSAERLKGVDSTLKIQPAELGDSAVYLCASSLMPGELFFGEGSRLTVL.

The chain carries TRBV6-4 and TRBJ2-4; possibly TRBD2 for D (6 bases). The CDR3 runs 15 residues. The germline CDR1 and CDR2 sequences are MRHNA and SNTAGT. V lost 5 bases, J lost 8 bases, and 19 bases lay in between. In nucleotides, the CDR3 is TGTGCCAGCAGTAGAGAGTCGGGAGAGGTGGACATTCAGTACTTC. Its translation: CASSRESGEVDIQYF.

The chain has TRBV7-3 and TRBJ2-1, with D possibly called TRBD1 or TRBD2 (5 bases each). CDR3 length equals 15 residues. Germline V lookup: CDR1 SGHTA, CDR2 FQGTGA. The ends were cut back, 5 bases at V and 9 bases at J, with 20 bases in the middle. The CDR3 loop is CASSASDFSGAEQFF. The CDR3 DNA is TGTGCCAGCAGCGCCTCGGACTTCTCCGGGGCTGAGCAGTTCTTC. The entire variable domain, with the rest obtained from reference TRBV7-3 and TRBJ2-1, is as follows: GAGVSQTPSNKVTEKGKYVELRCDPISGHTALYWYRQSLGQGPEFLIYFQGTGAADDSGLPNDRFFAVRPEGSVSTLKIQRTERGDSAVYLCASSASDFSGAEQFFGPGTRLTVL.

This clone was observed once. The chain recombines TRBV7-3 with TRBJ2-7; weak D call: TRBD2 (5 bases). This CDR3 is 13 amino acids long. Per the germline V gene, CDR1 is SGHTA and CDR2 is FQGTGA. Trimming pared 6 bases from V and 5 bases from J, leaving 14 bases between. The CDR3 bases are TGTGCCAGCAGGTCGGCGGGCATCCACGAGCAGTACTTC. This sequence encodes CASRSAGIHEQYF.

The genes are TRBV6-5 and TRBJ2-2; 8 nucleotides match TRBD1. This CDR3 region has 13 residues. Germline V gene sequence: CDR1 MNHEY, CDR2 SVGAGI. J lost 6 bases, V lost 6 bases, and 3 bases had no gene match. The CDR3 sequence is CASRTDRAGELFF. In nucleotides, the CDR3 is TGTGCCAGCAGGACGGACAGGGCCGGGGAGCTGTTTTTT.

The rearrangement joins TRBV19 to TRBJ2-7; D gene unclear. V shed 3 bases and J shed 5 bases, with 5 bases lying between them. The CDR3 runs 11 residues. Germline V gene lookup returns CDR1 LNHDA and CDR2 SQIVND (reference sequence). CDR3 loop: CASSMGDEQYF. The CDR3 DNA sequence: TGTGCCAGTAGTATGGGCGACGAGCAGTACTTC.

The V and J genes are TRBV30 and TRBJ1-1, with TRBD1 matching 7 bases. The CDR3 has 14 amino acids. Looked up from germline, CDR1 is GTSNPN and CDR2 is SVGIG (reference sequence). J gave up 7 bases and V 5 bases, and 13 bases lay outside the gene matches. In nucleotides, the CDR3 is TGTGCCTGGGCCCAGGACAGGATAAAAAGTGAAGCTTTCTTT. It codes for CAWAQDRIKSEAFF.